The subject of this entry is one T cell receptor beta chain. The source of the sample is a study of PD-L1 blockade in urothelial cancer. In the study overall: From 2014, patients received atezolizumab, given as 1,200 mg intravenously every 3 weeks.

Time point of the sample: pretreatment peripheral blood. Patient disease was locally advanced or metastatic urothelial carcinoma. The table came from immunoSEQ multiplex PCR; TCRdb's copy has only in-frame clones and leaves some out. The data show about 72,000 clones, approximately 87% seen once. CDR3 length: 16 residues. The sequences come from PBMCs, collected around atezolizumab (anti-PD-L1) treatment. This clonotype was sampled from a man in his 70s with urothelial cancer. This chain joins TRBV21-1 and TRBJ1-5. TRBV21-1 is a recognized pseudogene. CDR3 DNA: TGTGCCAGCAGCAAACGGGGGGAAGCGGGCAATCAGCCCCAGCATTTT. This codes for CASSKRGEAGNQPQHF.